Described below is a single T cell receptor (beta chain) sequence and its context. Its matching antigen is unknown. Repertoires were generated with immunoSEQ multiplex PCR, while TCRdb's copy carries only in-frame clones and drops some. The sample lists some 10,000 clones; roughly 93% were seen once. The germline CDR1 and CDR2 sequences are SGDLS and YYNGEE. The CDR3 length is 13 residues. V was trimmed by 2 bases and J by 5 bases, leaving 10 bases between them. This specimen belongs to a study of T cells in tuberculosis. Overall study results and limits: Active tuberculosis alpha repertoires lay closer to GMM-specific TCRs than controls'.

The sequence came from an adult with tuberculosis. The chain is built from TRBV9 and TRBJ1-2; D is possibly TRBD1 (6 bases). Sequencing used PBMCs. CDR3 loop: CASSVRQDYGYTF. As DNA, the CDR3 is TGTGCCAGCAGCGTTCGACAGGATTATGGCTACACCTTC.